This passage covers 21 T cell receptor beta chains from one sample sequenced in a study of blood T cell repertoires in COVID-19. Sequencing used immunoSEQ multiplex PCR; TCRdb keeps in-frame clones, though not all of them. The sample consists of fewer than 200,000 clones, approximately 86% of them appearing once. What was sequenced was peripheral blood. The source is a man in his forties with active or convalescent COVID-19.

The chain links TRBV29-1 to TRBJ2-1, with 13 bases that match TRBD2. This CDR3 has 13 amino acids. Germline trimming cut 7 bases from V and 6 bases from J; bases unmatched to any gene: 3. Germline V gene lookup returns CDR1 SQVTM and CDR2 ANQGSEA. The CDR3 DNA is TGCAGCGGGGGACTAGCGGGGAGCAATGAGCAGTTCTTC. It codes for CSGGLAGSNEQFF.

By frequency in the sample, this clone is medium-sized. The chain couples TRBV14 to TRBJ1-1, with D perhaps TRBD1 (6 bases). Per germline, CDR1 SGHDN and CDR2 FVKESK. The CDR3 is 15 amino acids. V lost 2 bases and J 6 bases, leaving 16 bases between the germline ends. The CDR3 loop is CASSQWGGSLSEAFF. CDR3 sequence (DNA): TGTGCCAGCAGCCAATGGGGGGGCAGCCTTTCTGAAGCTTTCTTT. Using reference TRBV14 and TRBJ1-1 for the parts outside the CDR3, the full variable domain is EAGVTQFPSHSVIEKGQTVTLRCDPISGHDNLYWYRRVMGKEIKFLLHFVKESKQDESGMPNNRFLAERTGGTYSTLKVQPAELEDSGVYFCASSQWGGSLSEAFFGQGTRLTVV.

Here the CDR3 reads CASSLSGWDEKLFF. DNA for the CDR3: TGTGCCAGCAGTTTATCAGGGTGGGATGAAAAACTGTTTTTT. This chain connects TRBV28 to TRBJ1-4, with D possibly being TRBD1 (5 bases). Looked up from germline, CDR1 is MDHEN and CDR2 is SYDVKM. The CDR3 is 14 residues long. The V gene lost 1 base and the J gene lost 6 bases, with 9 bases spanning the gap.

This clone was detected only once. The chain combines TRBV5-1 with TRBJ2-5, with D tentatively TRBD1 (5 bases). V lost 3 bases and J 1 base, leaving 10 bases between the germline ends. CDR3 length: 14 residues. CDR1 SGHRS and CDR2 YFSETQ come from the germline V gene. This CDR3 reads CASSSGAFQETQYF. The CDR3 nucleotides read TGCGCCAGCAGCTCTGGGGCCTTCCAAGAGACCCAGTACTTC.

This clone came up many times. The chain uses TRBV20-1 and TRBJ2-7, with no clear D. Trimming removed 6 bases from V and 5 bases from J, with 8 bases in between. In germline, CDR1 is DFQATT, CDR2 SNEGSKA (reference sequence). The CDR3 loop spans 10 amino acids. The CDR3 coding sequence is TGCAGTGCCGGTAATCACGAGCAGTACTTC. Translating it yields CSAGNHEQYF.

J is TRBJ2-5 and V is TRBV5-1, with D hard to call. Germline CDR1 is SGHRS and CDR2 is YFSETQ. The CDR3 has 15 amino acids. V lost 5 bases to trimming and J lost 2 bases, with 16 bases between them. The DNA of the CDR3 is TGCGCCAGCAGTATCGCAGCGTCCCTACAAGAGACCCAGTACTTC. It is translated as CASSIAASLQETQYF.

This chain joins TRBV10-3 and TRBJ2-2; D remains unclear. Trimming removed 6 bases from V and 1 base from J, with 12 bases in between. CDR3 size: 15 residues. Germline V gene data show CDR1 as ENHRY and CDR2 as SYGVKD. The CDR3 sequence is CAISPLQENTGELFF. The CDR3, as DNA: TGTGCCATCAGCCCACTCCAGGAGAACACCGGGGAGCTGTTTTTT.

The V gene is TRBV11-1, the J gene TRBJ2-1, with D perhaps matching TRBD2 (7 bases). This CDR3 spans 14 amino acids. Deletions cut 8 bases from V and 2 bases from J, with 13 bases between. Germline V CDR1 and CDR2: SGHAT, FQDESV (reference sequence). This chain's CDR3 is CASGRGAPYNEQFF. CDR3 nucleotide sequence: TGTGCCAGCGGCCGGGGGGCCCCCTACAATGAGCAGTTCTTC.

The chain joins TRBV2 to TRBJ1-1, with 11 bases identical to TRBD1. The CDR3 runs to 15 residues. Germline V gene sequence: CDR1 SNHLY, CDR2 FYNNEI. The V and J ends lost 5 bases and 6 bases, in that order; junction bases with no gene match: 8. The CDR3, as DNA: TGTGCCAGCAGTTTAAGGACAGGGGGCGACGCTGAAGCTTTCTTT. Amino acid sequence: CASSLRTGGDAEAFF.

This sequence joins TRBV3-1 (or the pseudogene TRBV3-2) and TRBJ1-5; no clear D. Germline V gene sequence: CDR1 LGHDT, CDR2 YNNKEL (reference sequence). CDR3 length equals 14 residues. V dropped 3 bases and J dropped 3 bases, with 9 bases sitting between them. The CDR3 reads CASSQGQFNQPQHF. CDR3 bases: TGTGCCAGCAGCCAGGGCCAGTTCAATCAGCCCCAGCATTTT.

V usage is TRBV28 and J usage is TRBJ2-1, with 7 positions matching TRBD1. The CDR3 extends over 15 amino acids. CDR1 is MDHEN, CDR2 SYDVKM, per germline. Losses at the gene ends were 6 bases for V and 4 bases for J; bases not matched to a gene: 9. The CDR3 is CASRYGTAIYNEQFF. CDR3 DNA sequence: TGTGCCAGCAGGTATGGGACAGCGATTTACAATGAGCAGTTCTTC.

The chain recombines TRBV5-1 with TRBJ1-2; the D gene is possibly TRBD1 (5 bases). This CDR3 comprises 15 residues. CDR1 SGHRS and CDR2 YFSETQ come from the germline V gene. With 0 bases removed from V and 2 bases from J, the gap between germline ends came to 11 bases. The chain's CDR3 is CASSLVQGSNYGYTF. The CDR3 DNA sequence: TGCGCCAGCAGCTTGGTGCAGGGCTCCAACTATGGCTACACCTTC.

The genes are TRBV5-1 and TRBJ1-5; 9 positions match TRBD1. Losses at the gene ends were 2 bases for V and 4 bases for J; bases not matched to a gene: 7. CDR3 length equals 16 residues. The V gene's germline CDR1 is SGHRS and CDR2 YFSETQ. The chain's CDR3 is CASSLSPGTGNQPQHF. In DNA form, the CDR3 reads TGCGCCAGCAGCTTATCCCCGGGGACAGGGAATCAGCCCCAGCATTTT.

This clone was detected only once. This chain connects TRBV5-1 to TRBJ1-1; no clear D. Between the trimmed V and J ends, which lost 2 bases and 4 bases, there was a span of 15 bases. Germline-derived CDR1 and CDR2 are SGHRS and YFSETQ. The CDR3 spans 15 residues. The CDR3 is CASSFMGATSTEAFF. The CDR3 nucleotides read TGCGCCAGCAGCTTCATGGGCGCCACGAGCACTGAAGCTTTCTTT.

V and J are TRBV9 and TRBJ2-1, with TRBD1 identical over 10 bases. This CDR3 contains 19 residues. CDR1 and CDR2 (germline): SGDLS, YYNGEE. The V and J ends lost 3 bases and 0 bases, in that order; junction bases with no gene match: 12. The CDR3 nucleotides read TGTGCCAGCAGCGACCGGGACAGGGGACTCTCAAGCTCCTACAATGAGCAGTTCTTC. Translation gives CASSDRDRGLSSSYNEQFF.

This clone appeared a few times. The chain is built from TRBV4-1 and TRBJ1-5, with 12 bases matching TRBD1. The CDR3 consists of 17 residues. V lost 5 bases to trimming and J lost 6 bases; unmatched junction nucleotides: 11. Per the germline V gene, CDR1 is MGHRA and CDR2 is YSYEKL. For the CDR3, the DNA is TGCGCCAGCAGCTTACAGACCGGGACAGGGGGCTCTCAGCCCCAGCATTTT. Translated: CASSLQTGTGGSQPQHF.

The chain couples TRBV5-1 to TRBJ2-1, with D possibly matching TRBD1 (5 bases). Germline CDR1 reads SGHRS; CDR2 reads YFSETQ. This CDR3 spans 18 amino acids. Trimming took 0 bases from V and 8 from J, leaving 24 bases between them. CDR3 nucleotide sequence: TGCGCCAGCAGCTTGGCCGGGTTTTTAAGCAATCAAGGGGATGAGCAGTTCTTC. It yields the protein CASSLAGFLSNQGDEQFF.

As to this clone: A junction end diverges from the germline sequence, so it may reflect a read error. V is TRBV6-1 and J is TRBJ2-7, with 9 bases that match TRBD1. CDR1 and CDR2 (germline): MNHNS, SASEGT. This CDR3 contains 14 residues. CDR3 region: CASREQGAQYEQYF. CDR3 nucleotides: TGTGCCAGCCGTGAACAGGGGGCGCAGTACGAGCAGTACTTC.

This chain connects TRBV3-1 (or the pseudogene TRBV3-2) to TRBJ2-1; 9 bases line up with TRBD1. There are 14 residues in the CDR3. The germline gives CDR1 LGHDT, CDR2 YNNKEL (reference sequence). With V trimmed by 6 bases and J by 7 bases, 7 bases remained unmatched. CDR3 loop: CASSRGTGRNEQFF. CDR3 nucleotides: TGTGCCAGCAGTAGAGGGACAGGGAGGAATGAGCAGTTCTTC.

CDR3 amino acids: CASGLGAGTDTQYF. DNA of the CDR3: TGTGCTAGTGGTTTGGGTGCGGGTACAGATACGCAGTATTTT. The genes are TRBV12-5 and TRBJ2-3, with a weak D call TRBD2 (5 bases). The germline gives CDR1 LGHNT, CDR2 FRNRAP. With 1 base removed from V and 3 bases from J, the gap between germline ends came to 8 bases. The CDR3 totals 14 residues.

V usage is TRBV19 and J usage is TRBJ2-3; D call uncertain. CDR3 length equals 16 residues. Trimming cost V 6 bases and J 0 bases, with 16 bases left between them. CDR1 is LNHDA, CDR2 SQIVND, per germline (reference sequence). Here the CDR3 DNA reads TGTGCCAGTAGCCCCCCGACGACATTTAGCACAGATACGCAGTATTTT. This gives the protein CASSPPTTFSTDTQYF.